This T cell receptor (beta chain) was observed in a study of T cells after yellow fever vaccination. UMIs were added to TCR cDNA along with a universal primer site when it was made by 5'RACE template switching. TCRdb used MiXCR to reprocess the 5' RACE reads, holding one entry per CDR3 protein. The sample contains hundreds of thousands of distinct CDR3 sequences, around 12% of which appear only once. Trimming pared 0 bases from V and 2 bases from J, leaving 20 bases between. CDR3 size: 17 residues. The germline V gene has CDR1 DFQATT and CDR2 SNEGSKA (reference sequence). Regarding the study as a whole: Re-detected after boosting: most primary clones, about 96% of CD4 and 80% to 90% of CD8. There was a possibility that FACS-sorted repertoires contained abundant clonotypes contaminating from the bulk population. Shared CD4/CD8 clonotypes were a small share, likely from convergent recombination.

This clonotype was counted a single time. Its matching antigen is unknown. Sequenced here: PBMCs, sampled on the day of the yellow fever booster vaccination. J is TRBJ2-7 and V is TRBV20-1; no definite D call. The clonotype originates from a man aged 25-40 years who received the YFV17D yellow fever vaccine. Here the CDR3 reads CSARDPSSGTDPYEQYF. The CDR3 DNA sequence: TGCAGTGCTAGAGATCCTTCTTCTGGTACAGACCCCTACGAGCAGTACTTC.